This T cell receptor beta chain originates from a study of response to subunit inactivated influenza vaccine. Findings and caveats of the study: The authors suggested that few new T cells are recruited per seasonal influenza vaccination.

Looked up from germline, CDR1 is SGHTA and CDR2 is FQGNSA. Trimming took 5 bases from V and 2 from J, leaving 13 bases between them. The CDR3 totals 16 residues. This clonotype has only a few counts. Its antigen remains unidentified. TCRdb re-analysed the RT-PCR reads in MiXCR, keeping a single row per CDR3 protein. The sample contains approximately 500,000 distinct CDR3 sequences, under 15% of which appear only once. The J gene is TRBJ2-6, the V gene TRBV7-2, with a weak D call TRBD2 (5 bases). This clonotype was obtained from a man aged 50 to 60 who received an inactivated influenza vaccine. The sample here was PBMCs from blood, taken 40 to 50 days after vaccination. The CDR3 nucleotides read TGTGCCAGCAGCCGAATCGGGGATGCTGGGGCCAACGTCCTGACTTTC. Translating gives CASSRIGDAGANVLTF.